The 30 T cell receptor beta chains listed next were all sequenced from one sample in a study of OX40 agonist ivuxolimab in advanced cancers. The repertoire was sequenced with immunoSEQ multiplex PCR; TCRdb's copy has only in-frame clones and lacks some. The repertoire holds fewer than 100,000 clones, about nine tenths seen once, with 5.5% to 8% in the top ten. Sequenced here: CD4+ or CD8+ T cells sorted from blood, sampled in a trial of the OX40 agonist ivuxolimab. The source of these receptors is an adult with an advanced solid tumor such as melanoma, head and neck, liver or kidney cancer.

The chain joins TRBV7-9 to TRBJ1-5; the D gene is possibly TRBD1 (5 bases). V was shortened by 5 bases and J by 1 base, with 9 bases between the two germline ends. Germline CDR1 is SEHNR and CDR2 is FQNEAQ (reference sequence). The CDR3 loop spans 14 amino acids. The CDR3 region is CASSVDSSNQPQHF. The CDR3, as DNA: TGTGCCAGCAGCGTTGACAGCAGCAATCAGCCCCAGCATTTT.

This clone has a single count. As DNA, the CDR3 is TGTGCCAGCAGCACTGAGGGACTAGCGGGAGGGGTTACCGGGGAGCTGTTTTTT. As protein: CASSTEGLAGGVTGELFF. The chain has TRBV21-1 and TRBJ2-2; TRBD2, the D gene given by the table, was not confirmed from the DNA. TRBV21-1 is given as a pseudogene. The CDR3 is made up of 18 amino acids.

V gene TRBV30 combines with J gene TRBJ1-1; 7 bases line up with TRBD1. There are 14 residues in the CDR3. Per germline, CDR1 GTSNPN and CDR2 SVGIG (reference sequence). V was pared by 1 base and J by 0 bases, with 2 bases of the junction left unmatched. CDR3: CAWSAGQLNTEAFF. The CDR3 region has the DNA TGTGCCTGGAGTGCGGGACAGCTGAACACTGAAGCTTTCTTT. The full variable domain, with the rest looked up from reference TRBV30 and TRBJ1-1, is SQTIHQWPATLVQPVGSPLSLECTVEGTSNPNLYWYRQAAGRGLQLLFYSVGIGQISSEVPQNLSASRPQDRQFILSSKKLLLSDSGFYLCAWSAGQLNTEAFFGQGTRLTVV.

The chain links TRBV28 to TRBJ1-5; 7 bases line up with TRBD1. The CDR3 contains 15 residues. Germline V gives CDR1 MDHEN, CDR2 SYDVKM. Trimming at V came to 6 bases and at J to 0 bases, leaving 5 bases not matched to a gene. Here the CDR3 DNA reads TGTGCCAGCAGAGGGACAGTATCTAGCAATCAGCCCCAGCATTTT. This translates into CASRGTVSSNQPQHF.

This rearrangement joins TRBV7-9 to TRBJ2-2, with a weak D call TRBD1 (6 bases). This CDR3 contains 14 residues. In germline, CDR1 is SEHNR, CDR2 FQNEAQ (reference sequence). The V end was cut by 5 bases, the J end by 7 bases, with 14 bases between. In DNA form, the CDR3 reads TGTGCCAGCAGCATCCTAAGGGGGAGCGGGGAGCTGTTTTTT. It encodes CASSILRGSGELFF.

This sequence joins TRBV5-4 and TRBJ2-7; 9 nucleotides agree with TRBD1. Germline V gives CDR1 SGHNT, CDR2 YYREEE (reference sequence). The CDR3 runs to 15 residues. V was pared by 3 bases and J by 5 bases, with 9 bases of the junction left unmatched. CDR3 coding DNA: TGTGCCAGCAGCTGGACGGGACAGGGTGGGGACGAGCAGTACTTC. Protein: CASSWTGQGGDEQYF.

V gene TRBV9 combines with J gene TRBJ2-1; possibly TRBD2 for D (5 bases). CDR1 and CDR2 (germline): SGDLS, YYNGEE. The CDR3 totals 15 residues. Trimming removed 0 bases at V and 3 bases at J, with 10 bases between. CDR3 sequence (DNA): TGTGCCAGCAGCGTAGACGAGGGAATCTACAATGAGCAGTTCTTC. Its protein is CASSVDEGIYNEQFF.

The chain links TRBV7-2 to TRBJ2-5, with a possible D match to TRBD1 (7 bases). The CDR3 is 16 amino acids. The V gene's germline CDR1 is SGHTA and CDR2 FQGNSA. Trimming removed 1 base from V and 9 bases from J, with 21 bases in between. CDR3 amino acids: CASSLVGQGGSWSQYF. CDR3 in DNA: TGTGCCAGCAGCTTAGTAGGGCAGGGGGGATCGTGGTCCCAGTACTTC.

For the CDR3, the DNA is TGTGCCAGCAGCGCCCAGCAGGGTAGCTCCTATAATTCACCCCTCCACTTT. Encoded protein: CASSAQQGSSYNSPLHF. This chain links TRBV2 with TRBJ1-6; perhaps TRBD1 as D (5 bases). The CDR3 has 17 residues. The germline CDR1 and CDR2 sequences are SNHLY and FYNNEI. Between the trimmed V and J ends, which lost 6 bases and 0 bases, there was a span of 15 bases.

This chain uses TRBV6-4 with TRBJ2-1; 8 bases align to TRBD2. With V trimmed by 4 bases and J by 7 bases, 6 bases remained unmatched. CDR1 is MRHNA, CDR2 SNTAGT, per germline. This CDR3 is 14 amino acids long. Here the CDR3 reads CASSVGGRQNEQFF. In nucleotides, the CDR3 is TGTGCCAGCAGTGTGGGCGGGAGGCAAAATGAGCAGTTCTTC.

The chain is built from TRBV28 and TRBJ2-7, with D perhaps assigned TRBD1 or TRBD2 (6 bases each). The V end was cut by 6 bases, the J end by 2 bases, with 17 bases between. The germline gives CDR1 MDHEN, CDR2 SYDVKM. There are 15 residues in the CDR3. The CDR3 nucleotides read TGTGCCAGCAGCGGAGGGGGAGCAGTTACCTACGAGCAGTACTTC. Translated, it gives CASSGGGAVTYEQYF.

The chain uses TRBV9 and TRBJ2-2; maybe TRBD1 (5 bases). Deletions cut 4 bases from V and 0 bases from J, with 19 bases between. CDR1 and CDR2 (germline): SGDLS, YYNGEE. This CDR3 has 18 residues. CDR3 coding DNA: TGTGCCAGCAGCCTCAGTTTCAGCGACAGCGCGAACACCGGGGAGCTGTTTTTT. Encoded protein: CASSLSFSDSANTGELFF.

In its sample, this clone was seen once. The rearrangement links TRBV5-4 to TRBJ2-5, with 9 bases that match TRBD1. CDR1 is SGHNT, CDR2 YYREEE, per germline (reference sequence). Germline trimming cut 5 bases from V and 8 bases from J; bases unmatched to any gene: 10. This CDR3 comprises 14 residues. Here the CDR3 reads CASSRTGAIRTQYF. The CDR3 nucleotides are TGTGCCAGCAGTAGGACAGGGGCGATACGAACCCAGTACTTC.

This chain links TRBV2 with TRBJ2-3, with 10 positions matching TRBD2. The CDR3 is 14 residues long. The J segment lost 7 bases and the V segment lost 6 bases, leaving 7 bases of the junction unmatched. Germline V gives CDR1 SNHLY, CDR2 FYNNEI. CDR3 sequence reads: CASSPTSGIYTQYF. The CDR3 DNA follows: TGTGCCAGCAGCCCCACTAGCGGGATTTATACGCAGTATTTT.

CDR3 coding DNA: TGTGCCAGTAGTACCCTCGGCGGGACCGGGGAGCTGTTTTTT. Translating gives CASSTLGGTGELFF. The rearrangement links TRBV19 to TRBJ2-2; D may be TRBD2 (5 bases). The V end was cut by 4 bases, the J end by 5 bases, with 11 bases between. This CDR3 comprises 14 residues. Germline CDR1 LNHDA, CDR2 SQIVND (reference sequence).

The chain is built from TRBV6-6 and TRBJ1-2; no reliable D call. The germline V and J ends were trimmed by 1 base and 6 bases, with 6 bases remaining between them. CDR1 and CDR2 (germline): MNHNY, SVGAGI (reference sequence). The CDR3 has 12 residues. In nucleotides, the CDR3 is TGTGCCAGCAGTTACTTAGGGCATGGCTACACCTTC. Encoded protein: CASSYLGHGYTF.

V and J are TRBV6-1 and TRBJ2-7; D call uncertain. The V gene lost 0 bases and the J gene lost 7 bases, with 16 bases spanning the gap. The CDR3 runs 15 residues. Germline V gene sequence: CDR1 MNHNS, CDR2 SASEGT. The DNA of the CDR3 is TGTGCCAGCAGTGAAGCTCCCTTCCGCCCAAGGGAGCAGTACTTC. Residues: CASSEAPFRPREQYF.

This chain links TRBV27 with TRBJ2-4; D gene unclear. Deletions cut 5 bases from V and 3 bases from J, with 11 bases between. CDR1 and CDR2 from the germline V gene are MNHEY and SMNVEV (reference sequence). The CDR3 is made up of 14 amino acids. The CDR3 reads CASSEGIGKNIQYF. The CDR3 DNA sequence: TGTGCCAGCAGTGAAGGGATAGGCAAAAACATTCAGTACTTC.

V is TRBV7-2 and J is TRBJ2-5; 11 bases fit TRBD2. This CDR3 has 16 residues. V gave up 5 bases and J gave up 5 bases; unmatched junction bases: 10. CDR1 is SGHTA and CDR2 is FQGNSA in the germline V gene. This CDR3 is CASSALLAGAGETQYF. For the CDR3, the DNA is TGTGCCAGCAGCGCCTTACTAGCGGGGGCGGGGGAGACCCAGTACTTC.

The gene calls are TRBV11-2 and TRBJ1-1; 9 bases are shared with TRBD1. Trimming cost V 6 bases and J 5 bases; bases outside gene matches: 7. The CDR3 totals 14 residues. CDR1 and CDR2 from the germline V gene are SGHAT and FQNNGV. The DNA for the CDR3 is TGTGCCAGCAGGTGGGACAGGGTAAGGACTGAAGCTTTCTTT. Protein: CASRWDRVRTEAFF.

This clone was seen only once. The chain recombines TRBV28 with TRBJ1-1; D possibly corresponds to TRBD1 (6 bases). Germline V lookup: CDR1 MDHEN, CDR2 SYDVKM. V was pared by 5 bases and J by 6 bases, with 19 bases between. The CDR3 length is 15 residues. DNA for the CDR3: TGTGCCAGCAGTAGGCAGGGGCCAAGAGGCGCTGAAGCTTTCTTT. Protein: CASSRQGPRGAEAFF.

This chain connects TRBV2 to TRBJ2-3; the match to TRBD1 covers 7 bases. The CDR3 loop spans 13 amino acids. Germline values: CDR1 SNHLY, CDR2 FYNNEI. V trimming: 8 bases; J trimming: 2 bases; junction bases outside the gene matches: 4. The chain's CDR3 is CASRDSLTDTQYF. CDR3 sequence (DNA): TGTGCCAGCCGGGACAGCCTCACAGATACGCAGTATTTT.

The gene calls are TRBV20-1 and TRBJ2-3, with unresolved D. Per the germline V gene, CDR1 is DFQATT and CDR2 is SNEGSKA (reference sequence). V lost 6 bases to trimming and J lost 6 bases, with 7 bases between them. CDR3 length: 10 amino acids. The CDR3 region is CSAGWDTQYF. The CDR3 nucleotides read TGCAGTGCAGGGTGGGATACGCAGTATTTT.

The J gene is TRBJ1-2, the V gene TRBV5-4, with D tentatively TRBD1 (5 bases). The V end lost 0 bases, the J end lost 10 bases, and 19 bases lay between the germline ends. Germline V gives CDR1 SGHNT, CDR2 YYREEE (reference sequence). This CDR3 comprises 15 residues. CDR3 in amino acids: CASSLAGTPGEAYTF. The CDR3 nucleotides read TGTGCCAGCAGCTTGGCCGGGACCCCGGGGGAGGCCTACACCTTC.

This clone occurred once. This rearrangement joins TRBV15 to TRBJ2-5; 11 nucleotides line up with TRBD2. This CDR3 has 16 residues. Trimming at V came to 3 bases and at J to 3 bases, leaving 6 bases not matched to a gene. Germline assignment: CDR1 LNHNV and CDR2 YYDKDF (reference sequence). CDR3 region: CATSRSASGGKETQYF. The CDR3 DNA sequence: TGTGCCACCAGCAGGTCAGCTAGCGGGGGGAAAGAGACCCAGTACTTC.

The J gene is TRBJ2-7, the V gene TRBV28; a weak D match, TRBD1 (6 bases). This CDR3 is built from 15 residues. Trimming took off 5 bases at V and 4 bases at J, with 18 bases between the two ends. Germline lookup yields CDR1 MDHEN and CDR2 SYDVKM. CDR3 nucleotide sequence: TGTGCCAGCAGTGCCCCCTTGGGAACAGGGTACGAGCAGTACTTC. Translating gives CASSAPLGTGYEQYF.

The chain is built from TRBV5-4 and TRBJ1-2, with TRBD1 matching over 7 bases. Losses at the gene ends were 4 bases for V and 14 bases for J; bases not matched to a gene: 20. The CDR3 totals 15 residues. Germline assignment: CDR1 SGHNT and CDR2 YYREEE (reference sequence). CDR3 nucleotide sequence: TGTGCCAGCAGCATGGATCCCGGGACAGACTCCTCCGAGACCTTC. This codes for CASSMDPGTDSSETF.

This clone was found once. The CDR3 protein is CASRLGGAYTGELFF. In DNA form, the CDR3 reads TGTGCCAGCAGACTTGGGGGGGCGTACACCGGGGAGCTGTTTTTT. V gene TRBV27 combines with J gene TRBJ2-2; TRBD2 might be the D (7 bases). V shed 6 bases and J shed 3 bases, with 14 bases lying between them. The CDR3 length is 15 residues. Germline assignment: CDR1 MNHEY and CDR2 SMNVEV (reference sequence).

In its sample, this clone was seen once. The chain carries TRBV28 and TRBJ1-5; D is ambiguous. Trimming removed 3 bases at V and 0 bases at J, with 6 bases between. The CDR3 runs 14 residues. CDR1 MDHEN and CDR2 SYDVKM come from the germline V gene. The CDR3 DNA reads TGTGCCAGCAGTTTTTCCGGTAGCAATCAGCCCCAGCATTTT. This sequence encodes CASSFSGSNQPQHF.

The sample holds one count of this clone. The chain couples TRBV2 to TRBJ2-7; the D is unclear. The V gene's germline CDR1 is SNHLY and CDR2 FYNNEI. The CDR3 extends over 12 amino acids. The V end lost 6 bases, the J end lost 2 bases, and 8 bases lay between the germline ends. The CDR3 protein is CASRADPYEQYF. The CDR3 DNA reads TGTGCCAGCAGGGCGGACCCCTACGAGCAGTACTTC.